This T cell receptor beta chain was retrieved from a study of TIL therapy for anti-PD-1-resistant metastatic lung cancer. Study information: Most patients had lung adenocarcinoma. By whole-exome sequencing, median non-synonymous tumor mutation burden was roughly 1.6 mutations per megabase.

The time point here: pre-treatment sample, taken before nivolumab and TIL therapy. The tumor samples were excised metastases, mostly pleural nodules or supraclavicular lymph nodes. General observations from the study: Many TIL product clones were absent from baseline tumor, suggesting clonal contraction.

Concerning this clone: The antigen is not known.

The immunoSEQ assay was v3. Each library reached about 2.1 million read pairs, or 5-6 million at deep level. Data came from immunoSEQ multiplex PCR; TCRdb stores just in-frame clones and leaves some out. The sample records about 100,000 clones, about 71% being singletons. The sequence was obtained from a person between 30 and 79 years old with non-small cell lung cancer. The starting material was tumor tissue, obtained at baseline.

CDR3 sequence (DNA): TGCGCCAGCAGCCAAAACCCGGACAGGGAAACCGGGGAGCTGTTTTTT. Translated, it gives CASSQNPDRETGELFF. The V and J genes are TRBV4-3 and TRBJ2-2; 8 bases line up with TRBD1. CDR1 is LGHNA, CDR2 YSLEER, per germline. V was pared by 2 bases and J by 5 bases, with 7 bases of the junction left unmatched. The CDR3 is 16 residues long.